What follows are 31 T cell receptor beta chains derived from one specimen sequenced in a study of CD8+ T cells in alopecia areata. Extraction and reverse transcription of RNA yielded cDNA as the sequencing template. Clones were read by immunoSEQ multiplex PCR, and TCRdb kept only the in-frame ones, dropping some. The sample gives 120,000 to 150,000 clones, approximately 87% of which show up once; roughly 16% is in the top ten. The specimen was CD8+ T cells sorted from blood, collected at week 0. These receptors all come from a human donor with alopecia areata.

The genes are TRBV4-1 and TRBJ2-2; TRBD2 matches 8 bases. This CDR3 spans 16 amino acids. The V gene's germline CDR1 is MGHRA and CDR2 YSYEKL. Losses at the gene ends were 3 bases for V and 4 bases for J; bases not matched to a gene: 7. DNA of the CDR3: TGCGCCAGCAGCCACGCCGGGACTAGTGGCACCGGGGAGCTGTTTTTT. Its protein is CASSHAGTSGTGELFF.

J is TRBJ2-5 and V is TRBV7-8; D unresolved. The CDR3 spans 12 residues. V gave up 6 bases and J gave up 5 bases, with 10 bases separating them. Per germline, CDR1 SGHVS and CDR2 FQNEAQ. CDR3 in amino acids: CASSPESETQYF. The CDR3 DNA reads as TGTGCCAGCAGTCCGGAGTCGGAGACCCAGTACTTC.

This clone was counted only a few times. The same CDR3 arises from other DNA sequences in this sample as well. The genes are TRBV7-9 and TRBJ2-1, with TRBD2 matching over 10 bases. The length of the CDR3 is 15 residues. Germline trimming cut 5 bases from V and 10 bases from J; bases unmatched to any gene: 11. Germline loops: CDR1 SEHNR, CDR2 FQNEAQ (reference sequence). The DNA of the CDR3 is TGTGCCAGCAGCCCTGGGGCCTTACTAGCGGGGGAGCAGTTCTTC. Translated: CASSPGALLAGEQFF.

CDR3: CASSQFSGGPAQETQYF. The CDR3 DNA reads as TGCGCCAGCAGCCAGTTTTCGGGAGGGCCGGCCCAAGAGACCCAGTACTTC. The chain recombines TRBV4-1 with TRBJ2-5; 8 nucleotides match TRBD2. Germline V CDR1 and CDR2: MGHRA, YSYEKL. This CDR3 comprises 17 residues. The V gene end was trimmed by 3 bases and the J gene end by 1 base; junction bases not matched to a gene: 10.

This chain connects TRBV27 to TRBJ2-5, with D possibly being TRBD1 (6 bases). V gave up 8 bases and J gave up 5 bases, with 9 bases separating them. The V gene's germline CDR1 is MNHEY and CDR2 SMNVEV (reference sequence). This CDR3 region has 11 residues. CDR3 region: CASGRGETQYF. CDR3 bases: TGTGCCAGCGGAAGGGGGGAGACCCAGTACTTC.

This clone was seen only once. V and J are TRBV9 and TRBJ2-3; 8 positions match TRBD1. There are 14 residues in the CDR3. In germline, CDR1 is SGDLS, CDR2 YYNGEE. The V gene end was trimmed by 2 bases and the J gene end by 5 bases; junction bases not matched to a gene: 4. This chain's CDR3 is CASSVVDRGDTQYF. The CDR3 nucleotides read TGTGCCAGCAGCGTGGTCGACAGGGGAGATACGCAGTATTTT. Complete variable domain (other parts from reference TRBV9 and TRBJ2-3): DSGVTQTPKHLITATGQRVTLRCSPRSGDLSVYWYQQSLDQGLQFLIQYYNGEERAKGNILERFSAQQFPDLHSELNLSSLELGDSALYFCASSVVDRGDTQYFGPGTRLTVL.

J is TRBJ1-2 and V is TRBV19; D is perhaps TRBD1 (6 bases). V lost 8 bases and J 5 bases, leaving 15 bases between the germline ends. CDR1 LNHDA and CDR2 SQIVND come from the germline V gene (reference sequence). The CDR3 covers 13 residues. The CDR3 coding sequence is TGTGCCAGTGATCCGGGGGGGCCGTATGGCTACACCTTC. Translated, it gives CASDPGGPYGYTF.

This chain links TRBV19 with TRBJ2-1, with D possibly being TRBD2 (6 bases). This CDR3 region has 14 residues. The V end was cut by 3 bases, the J end by 8 bases, with 14 bases between. CDR1 and CDR2 (germline): LNHDA, SQIVND (reference sequence). Here the CDR3 DNA reads TGTGCCAGTAGTATCGTGGGAGGCCTAGATGAGCAGTTCTTC. The encoded protein is CASSIVGGLDEQFF.

The genes are TRBV11-2 and TRBJ2-1; D uncertain. The CDR3 runs to 13 residues. V gave up 10 bases and J gave up 4 bases, with 14 bases separating them. The V gene's germline CDR1 is SGHAT and CDR2 FQNNGV. DNA for the CDR3: TGTGCCACCCTGCGCACAGCTTACAATGAGCAGTTCTTC. Amino acid sequence: CATLRTAYNEQFF.

A remark on this clone: One junction end disagrees with the germline gene, perhaps due to a read error. The gene calls are TRBV29-1 and TRBJ2-5; D not certain. Germline assignment: CDR1 SQVTM and CDR2 ANQGSEA. The CDR3 is made up of 11 amino acids. CDR3 nucleotide sequence: TGCAGCGTTGTCCAGCAAGAGGCCCAGTACTTC. Residues: CSVVQQEAQYF. Looking up the rest from reference TRBV29-1 and TRBJ2-5 gives the full variable domain: SAVISQKPSRDICQRGTSLTIQCQVDSQVTMMFWYRQQPGQSLTLIATANQGSEATYESGFVIDKFPISRPNLTFSTLTVSNMSPEDSSIYLCSVVQQEAQYFGPGTRLLVL.

V and J are TRBV2 and TRBJ2-2, with D unresolved. The CDR3 totals 12 residues. Germline lookup yields CDR1 SNHLY and CDR2 FYNNEI. The germline V and J ends were trimmed by 5 bases and 5 bases, with 6 bases remaining between them. The CDR3 bases are TGTGCCAGCAGTCGAATGACCGGGGAGCTGTTTTTT. Protein product: CASSRMTGELFF.

The rearrangement joins TRBV27 to TRBJ1-5; a weak D match, TRBD1 (5 bases). Germline-derived CDR1 and CDR2 are MNHEY and SMNVEV (reference sequence). V dropped 6 bases and J dropped 4 bases, with 13 bases sitting between them. This CDR3 region has 14 residues. CDR3: CASRGQTRNQPQHF. The CDR3 DNA follows: TGTGCCAGCAGGGGGCAGACACGTAATCAGCCCCAGCATTTT.

The chain joins TRBV5-4 to TRBJ2-7; D gene uncertain. This CDR3 has 16 residues. V gave up 10 bases and J gave up 5 bases, with 28 bases separating them. Germline values: CDR1 SGHNT, CDR2 YYREEE (reference sequence). CDR3 bases: TGTGCCGTTTGGGCCATCCCTCAGACTGGGCCCGACGAGCAGTACTTC. Translated, it gives CAVWAIPQTGPDEQYF.

The V call is TRBV5-1, the J call TRBJ2-1; TRBD2 matches at 7 bases. The CDR3 is made up of 17 amino acids. J was trimmed by 0 bases and V by 6 bases; bases with no gene match: 12. Germline loops: CDR1 SGHRS, CDR2 YFSETQ. The CDR3, as DNA: TGCGCCAGCAACATAGGGGAGGGGACGAGCTCCTACAATGAGCAGTTCTTC. Translation: CASNIGEGTSSYNEQFF.

This sequence joins TRBV10-3 and TRBJ2-3; TRBD2 matches 11 bases. Germline V CDR1 and CDR2: ENHRY, SYGVKD. This CDR3 contains 17 residues. V lost 2 bases and J lost 5; bases outside the gene matches: 9. CDR3 amino acids: CAISEPGLAEDGDTQYF. CDR3 coding DNA: TGTGCCATCAGTGAGCCGGGACTAGCGGAGGACGGAGATACGCAGTATTTT.

The V and J genes are TRBV7-9 and TRBJ2-7; no definite D call. Germline loops: CDR1 SEHNR, CDR2 FQNEAQ (reference sequence). The CDR3 sequence is 16 residues long. V was cut by 7 bases and J by 0 bases, with 19 bases left in between. This CDR3 reads CASTATTSANSYEQYF. For the CDR3, the DNA is TGTGCCAGCACCGCTACCACGAGCGCGAACTCCTACGAGCAGTACTTC.

Regarding this clone: Other DNA sequences in this sample translate to the same CDR3. This chain joins TRBV27 and TRBJ2-1; 7 positions match TRBD2. V dropped 4 bases and J dropped 9; count of bases not matched to a gene: 0. This CDR3 has 11 amino acids. Germline-derived CDR1 and CDR2 are MNHEY and SMNVEV (reference sequence). Here the CDR3 DNA reads TGTGCCAGCAGTTGGGGGGGTGAGCAGTTCTTC. This codes for CASSWGGEQFF.

J is TRBJ2-3 and V is TRBV7-2; 10 bases fit TRBD2. V shed 1 base, J shed 4 bases, and the junction held 8 bases outside the gene matches. The V gene's germline CDR1 is SGHTA and CDR2 FQGNSA. This CDR3 region has 17 residues. CDR3 in DNA: TGTGCCAGCAGCTTAGTTCCTAGCGGGAGATTGTCAGATACGCAGTATTTT. Protein sequence: CASSLVPSGRLSDTQYF.

The genes are TRBV7-9 and TRBJ2-7; TRBD2 is a possible D gene (5 bases). The CDR3 sequence is 13 residues long. Trimming left V 5 bases short and J 6 bases short, with 14 bases between. Germline V gene lookup returns CDR1 SEHNR and CDR2 FQNEAQ (reference sequence). The CDR3 reads CASSERDSGEQYF. For the CDR3, the DNA is TGTGCCAGCAGCGAACGGGATTCAGGCGAGCAGTACTTC.

This clone was seen more than once but under ten times. The rearrangement joins TRBV4-1 to TRBJ2-5; D not resolved. V was cut by 0 bases and J by 7 bases, with 15 bases left in between. Germline lookup yields CDR1 MGHRA and CDR2 YSYEKL. The CDR3 sequence is 15 residues long. The CDR3 coding sequence is TGCGCCAGCAGCCAAGATAAAGCACTGGGCAGGACCCAGTACTTC. Translated, it gives CASSQDKALGRTQYF.

This clone showed up just a few times. The chain carries TRBV5-1 and TRBJ2-7; D might be TRBD1 or TRBD2, each matching 5 bases. Germline V gene sequence: CDR1 SGHRS, CDR2 YFSETQ. The ends were cut back, 0 bases at V and 1 base at J, with 14 bases in the middle. The CDR3 is 16 residues long. The CDR3 nucleotides read TGCGCCAGCAGCTTGGCAGGGCGGGTGTCTTCCTACGAGCAGTACTTC. Amino acids: CASSLAGRVSSYEQYF.

On this clone itself: Other nucleotide sequences from this sample produce the same CDR3. J is TRBJ1-1 and V is TRBV5-4; D uncertain. The CDR3 length is 13 residues. The germline V gene encodes CDR1 SGHNT and CDR2 YYREEE (reference sequence). V was pared by 0 bases and J by 2 bases, with 5 bases between. This CDR3 reads CASSLGGNTEAFF. The CDR3 coding sequence is TGTGCCAGCAGCTTGGGTGGTAACACTGAAGCTTTCTTT.

This clone was seen a few times. Different DNA sequences within this sample yield the same CDR3. This chain links TRBV29-1 with TRBJ2-2; maybe TRBD1 (6 bases). The CDR3 is 13 residues long. Germline lookup yields CDR1 SQVTM and CDR2 ANQGSEA. V was trimmed by 4 bases and J by 3 bases, leaving 9 bases between them. This chain's CDR3 is CSVVQGDTGELFF. Here the CDR3 DNA reads TGCAGCGTTGTACAGGGCGACACCGGGGAGCTGTTTTTT.

J is TRBJ1-3 and V is TRBV6-1; tentatively, D is TRBD1 (5 bases). This CDR3 contains 16 residues. CDR1 is MNHNS and CDR2 is SASEGT in the germline V gene. The ends were cut back, 2 bases at V and 4 bases at J, with 15 bases in the middle. The CDR3 spells CASSERRGTPGNTIYF. The CDR3 nucleotides are TGTGCCAGCAGTGAAAGAAGAGGGACTCCGGGAAACACCATATATTTT.

This chain uses TRBV5-1 with TRBJ2-7; the match to TRBD1 covers 11 bases. Trimming at V came to 3 bases and at J to 6 bases, leaving 5 bases not matched to a gene. This CDR3 is built from 14 residues. In germline, CDR1 is SGHRS, CDR2 YFSETQ. This CDR3 is CASSSPGQGVEQYF. The CDR3 DNA reads TGCGCCAGCAGCTCACCGGGACAGGGGGTCGAGCAGTACTTC.

This rearrangement joins TRBV5-6 to TRBJ2-1; 12 bases are a match to TRBD2. The V gene's germline CDR1 is SGHDT and CDR2 YYEEEE. J lost 6 bases, V lost 3 bases, and 1 base had no gene match. The length of the CDR3 is 14 residues. CDR3 sequence: CASSWTSGVNEQFF. DNA of the CDR3: TGTGCCAGCAGCTGGACTAGCGGGGTCAATGAGCAGTTCTTC.

The chain carries TRBV4-1 and TRBJ2-5, with 11 positions matching TRBD2. From germline, CDR1 is MGHRA and CDR2 YSYEKL. The trim removed 5 bases at V and 4 bases at J, leaving 9 bases unmatched. This CDR3 has 16 residues. CDR3 coding DNA: TGCGCCAGCAGCGGACGGGGACTAGCGGAGCGAGAGACCCAGTACTTC. This gives the protein CASSGRGLAERETQYF.

The chain links TRBV30 to TRBJ1-2; no clear D gene. Germline values: CDR1 GTSNPN, CDR2 SVGIG (reference sequence). Deletions cut 4 bases from V and 3 bases from J, with 12 bases between. CDR3 length equals 13 residues. CDR3 amino acids: CAWTPELYYGYTF. Written as DNA, the CDR3 is TGTGCCTGGACTCCAGAGCTTTACTATGGCTACACCTTC.

This clone turned up a few times. The chain joins TRBV7-2 to TRBJ2-1; 12 nucleotides align to TRBD2. There are 15 residues in the CDR3. Germline CDR1 is SGHTA and CDR2 is FQGNSA. J was trimmed by 9 bases and V by 5 bases; bases with no gene match: 8. The CDR3: CASSLETSGGTEQFF. The DNA for the CDR3 is TGTGCCAGCAGCCTCGAAACTAGCGGGGGGACTGAGCAGTTCTTC.

The chain recombines TRBV7-2 with TRBJ1-2; D unresolved. Per germline, CDR1 SGHTA and CDR2 FQGNSA. The CDR3 is made up of 12 amino acids. V was cut by 3 bases and J by 5 bases, with 7 bases left in between. The CDR3 nucleotides read TGTGCCAGCAGCTTGGGGATATATGGCTACACCTTC. This gives the protein CASSLGIYGYTF. Complete variable domain (other parts from reference TRBV7-2 and TRBJ1-2): GAGVSQSPSNKVTEKGKDVELRCDPISGHTALYWYRQSLGQGLEFLIYFQGNSAPDKSGLPSDRFSAERTGGSVSTLTIQRTQQEDSAVYLCASSLGIYGYTFGSGTRLTVV.

The V call is TRBV9, the J call TRBJ1-2, with 7 bases matching TRBD1. Trimming removed 3 bases from V and 4 bases from J; junction bases left unmatched: 6. The CDR3 sequence is 14 residues long. CDR1 and CDR2 from the germline V gene are SGDLS and YYNGEE. The CDR3 DNA sequence: TGTGCCAGCAGCGGGGAAGGGGGCGCCTATGGCTACACCTTC. This gives the protein CASSGEGGAYGYTF.